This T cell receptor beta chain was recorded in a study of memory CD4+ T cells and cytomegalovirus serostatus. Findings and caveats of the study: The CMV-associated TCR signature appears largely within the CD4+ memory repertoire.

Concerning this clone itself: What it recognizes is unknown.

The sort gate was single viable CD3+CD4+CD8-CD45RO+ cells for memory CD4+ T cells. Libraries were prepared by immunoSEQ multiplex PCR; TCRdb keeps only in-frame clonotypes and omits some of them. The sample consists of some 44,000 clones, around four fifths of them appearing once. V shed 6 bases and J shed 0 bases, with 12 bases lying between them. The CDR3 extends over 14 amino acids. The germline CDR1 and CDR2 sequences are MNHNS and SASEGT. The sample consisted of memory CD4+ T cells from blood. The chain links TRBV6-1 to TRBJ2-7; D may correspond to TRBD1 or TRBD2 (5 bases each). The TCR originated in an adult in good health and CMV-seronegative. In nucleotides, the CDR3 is TGTGCCAGCAGGCCCGGGACGGGCTCCTACGAGCAGTACTTC. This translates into CASRPGTGSYEQYF.